This entry is about one T cell receptor beta chain. Its specificity is not known. These data belong to a study of shared clonotypes between healthy human individuals. On the study more broadly: Aged 18 to 49, the donors were two women and a few men.

In germline, CDR1 is SGDLS, CDR2 YYNGEE. The CDR3 extends over 13 amino acids. V was cut by 0 bases and J by 5 bases, with 9 bases left in between. General observations from the study: The rarefaction results pointed to incomplete sorted-subset sequencing despite large depth.

Profiled with immunoSEQ multiplex PCR; TCRdb holds only in-frame clones, not every one. Found here are 2 million to 2.5 million clones, around 95% of them singletons; the top ten hold around 0.13%. The V and J genes are TRBV9 and TRBJ2-7, with D perhaps matching TRBD2 (5 bases). The source of this sequence is a man younger than 35 in good health. The sequenced sample consisted of naive CD4+ T cells sorted from blood. Subset of the sample: CD45RA+ positively selected. The CDR3 nucleotides are TGTGCCAGCAGCGTAGCGGCGAGGGACGAGCAGTACTTC. It is translated as CASSVAARDEQYF.